Listed below are T cell receptor beta chains from one sample, sequenced in a study of breast tumors, draining lymph nodes, adjacent tissues. TCRdb used MiXCR to reprocess the multiplex PCR reads, holding one entry per CDR3 protein. Of roughly 120,000 distinct CDR3 sequences in the sample, less than 20% were seen once. The sequencing sample was made of axillary lymph node tissue. Receptors were obtained from a female donor with breast cancer. Some clones in this sample may be carry-over from other donors' samples. The CDR3 runs from the conserved cysteine through the conserved F or W. D genes are given only for firm matches. A row's size may be missing; if present it is once, few, many or a size class.

V gene,J gene,clone size,D gene,CDR3 protein,CDR3 DNA
TRBV14,TRBJ2-2,few,TRBD2,CASSESGRGTGELFF,TGTGCCAGCAGCGAGAGCGGGAGAGGGACCGGGGAGCTGTTTTTT
TRBV7-8,TRBJ1-5,few,-,CASSFRAGEQPQHF,TGTGCCAGCAGCTTTAGGGCAGGGGAACAGCCCCAGCATTTT
TRBV6-5,TRBJ1-6,many,TRBD1,CASSQTYDRANSPLHF,TGTGCCAGCAGCCAAACCTACGACAGGGCTAATTCACCCCTCCACTTT
TRBV5-1,TRBJ2-3,-,TRBD2,CASSLRWPGGGDTQYF,TGCGCCAGCAGCTTGAGATGGCCCGGGGGGGGAGATACGCAGTATTTT
TRBV7-6,TRBJ2-1,many,TRBD1,CASSLVPGQGPDEQFF,TGTGCCAGCAGCTTAGTGCCGGGACAGGGGCCCGATGAGCAGTTCTTC
TRBV5-5,TRBJ2-1,many,-,CASGSPRAGNEQFF,TGTGCCAGCGGATCCCCCCGGGCGGGGAATGAGCAGTTCTTC
TRBV12-3/TRBV12-4,TRBJ2-2,many,TRBD2,CASSLHWTSGNTGELFF,TGTGCCAGCAGTTTACACTGGACTAGCGGAAACACCGGGGAGCTGTTTTTT
TRBV19,TRBJ1-2,few,TRBD1,CASSTEGGTAGGYTF,TGTGCCAGTAGTACAGAAGGAGGGACAGCGGGAGGCTACACCTTC
TRBV5-1,TRBJ2-1,many,-,CASSPKEGYDEQFF,TGCGCCAGCAGCCCTAAAGAAGGCTACGATGAGCAGTTCTTC
TRBV20-1,TRBJ2-5,many,TRBD2,CSARDPGLPGWTQYF,TGCAGTGCTAGAGACCCGGGACTACCTGGTTGGACCCAGTACTTC
TRBV7-7,TRBJ2-1,many,-,CASSLGGQGDEQFF,TGTGCTAGCAGCTTAGGAGGTCAGGGCGATGAGCAGTTCTTC
TRBV12-5,TRBJ2-5,many,TRBD2,CASGLAGGLQETQYF,TGTGCTAGTGGTTTGGCGGGGGGGTTGCAAGAGACCCAGTACTTC
TRBV19,TRBJ2-2,many,-,CASSITPRGANTGELFF,TGTGCCAGTAGTATCACCCCCAGGGGGGCGAACACCGGGGAGCTGTTTTTT
TRBV24-1,TRBJ2-3,-,-,CATSDLGGAGTDTWYF,TGTGCCACCAGTGACTTGGGGGGGGCGGGCACAGATACGTGGTATTTT
TRBV6-1,TRBJ1-2,many,TRBD1,CASPGQGADGYTF,TGTGCCAGCCCGGGACAGGGGGCAGATGGCTACACCTTC
TRBV20-1,TRBJ2-1,-,TRBD2,CSATGLASYNEQFF,TGCAGTGCCACGGGACTAGCGAGCTACAATGAGCAGTTCTTC
TRBV25-1,TRBJ2-3,many,TRBD2,CASSDTSGGLSDTQYF,TGTGCCAGCAGTGACACTAGCGGGGGCCTATCGGATACGCAGTATTTT
TRBV10-3,TRBJ1-4,many,-,CAIAFRKNEKLFF,TGTGCCATCGCATTCAGGAAAAATGAAAAACTGTTTTTT
TRBV7-8,TRBJ2-1,many,-,CASKHPYNEQFF,TGTGCCAGCAAGCACCCCTACAATGAGCAGTTCTTC
TRBV2,TRBJ2-3,many,TRBD2,CASTPSGTSTDTQYF,TGTGCCAGCACACCTAGCGGGACTAGCACAGATACGCAGTATTTT
TRBV2,TRBJ1-1,-,-,CASRVEVMNTEAFF,TGTGCCAGCAGGGTAGAGGTCATGAACACTGAAGCTTTCTTT
TRBV5-1,TRBJ2-1,many,-,CASSLFSEGYNEQFF,TGCGCCAGCAGCTTGTTTAGTGAAGGGTACAATGAGCAGTTCTTC
TRBV2,TRBJ1-6,many,-,CASSEVSGGNSPLHF,TGTGCCAGCAGCGAGGTATCGGGGGGCAACTCACCCCTCCACTTT
TRBV24-1,TRBJ2-3,many,TRBD1,CATGQAITDTQYF,TGTGCCACCGGACAGGCGATCACAGATACGCAGTATTTT
TRBV9,TRBJ2-1,many,TRBD2,CASSVGVAGETYEQFF,TGTGCCAGCAGCGTAGGTGTAGCGGGAGAAACCTATGAGCAGTTCTTC
TRBV7-9,TRBJ2-7,many,-,CASSFNPVLGQYF,TGTGCCAGCAGCTTTAATCCGGTTTTAGGGCAGTACTTC
TRBV15,TRBJ1-5,many,-,CATSRDRVSQPQHF,TGTGCCACCAGCAGAGATCGAGTCAGCCAGCCCCAGCATTTT
TRBV30,TRBJ2-7,many,-,CAWSVLPRQPYEQYF,TGTGCCTGGAGTGTACTACCGAGACAGCCATACGAGCAGTACTTC
TRBV20-1,TRBJ2-1,few,-,CSAQTTLGTSGGLKQFF,TGCAGTGCTCAAACCACCCTCGGGACCTCTGGGGGACTGAAGCAGTTCTTC